This T cell receptor beta chain originates from a study of T cells after yellow fever vaccination. Overall study findings and caveats: Post-booster reappearance was seen for most primary-vaccination clones (roughly 96% CD4, 85% to 90% CD8).

A remark on this clonotype: The antigen is undetermined.

5'RACE template switching generated TCR cDNA, adding a universal primer site and UMIs. TCRdb re-called the 5' RACE reads with MiXCR, one entry per CDR3 protein. This table has 120,000 or so distinct CDR3 sequences, 7.5% to 10% appearing once. CDR1 and CDR2 (germline): MNHEY, SVGEGT. This CDR3 is built from 16 residues. V gave up 6 bases and J gave up 2 bases, with 17 bases separating them. Sequencing used CD8+ T cells sorted from PBMCs, obtained on the day of the yellow fever booster vaccination. This sequence joins TRBV6-2 or TRBV6-3 and TRBJ1-5; tentatively, D is TRBD1 (5 bases). The origin of this receptor is a man younger than 30 who received the YFV17D yellow fever vaccine. The CDR3 nucleotides are TGTGCCAGCAGATCCAGGGATTCTAACGGCAATCAGCCCCAGCATTTT. Its translation: CASRSRDSNGNQPQHF.